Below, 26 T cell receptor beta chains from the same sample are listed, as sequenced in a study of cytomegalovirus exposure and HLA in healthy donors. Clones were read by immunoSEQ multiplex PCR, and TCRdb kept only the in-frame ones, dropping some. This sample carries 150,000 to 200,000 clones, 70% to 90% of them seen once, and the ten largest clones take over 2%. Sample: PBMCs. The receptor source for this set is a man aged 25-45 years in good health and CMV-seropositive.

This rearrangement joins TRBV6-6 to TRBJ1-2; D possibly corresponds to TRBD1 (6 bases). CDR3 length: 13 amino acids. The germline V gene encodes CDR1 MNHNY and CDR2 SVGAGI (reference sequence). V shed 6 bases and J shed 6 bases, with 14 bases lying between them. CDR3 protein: CASSLTGMNGYTF. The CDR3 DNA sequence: TGTGCCAGCAGCCTGACAGGAATGAATGGCTACACCTTC.

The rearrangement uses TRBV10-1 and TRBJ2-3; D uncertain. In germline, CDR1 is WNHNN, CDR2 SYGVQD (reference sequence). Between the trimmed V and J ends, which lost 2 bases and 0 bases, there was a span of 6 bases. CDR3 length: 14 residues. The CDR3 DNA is TGCGCCAGCAGTGAGGGGCAGAGCACAGATACGCAGTATTTT. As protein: CASSEGQSTDTQYF.

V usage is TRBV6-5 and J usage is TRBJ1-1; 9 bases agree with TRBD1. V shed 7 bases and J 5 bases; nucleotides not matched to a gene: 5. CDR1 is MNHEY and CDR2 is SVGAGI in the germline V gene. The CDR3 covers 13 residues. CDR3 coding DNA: TGTGCCAGCAAGGGGGACAGGGTGACTGAAGCTTTCTTT. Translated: CASKGDRVTEAFF.

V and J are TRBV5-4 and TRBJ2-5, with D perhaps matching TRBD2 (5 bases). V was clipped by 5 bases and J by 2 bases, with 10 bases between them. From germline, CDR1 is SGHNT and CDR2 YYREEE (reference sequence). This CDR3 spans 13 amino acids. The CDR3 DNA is TGTGCCAGCAGTTCCGAGGGTCAAGAGACCCAGTACTTC. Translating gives CASSSEGQETQYF.

The CDR3 sequence is CASSLAGQGNRNSPLHF. CDR3 bases: TGTGCCAGCAGCTTAGCAGGACAGGGGAATAGAAATTCACCCCTCCACTTT. The chain uses TRBV13 and TRBJ1-6, with 9 positions matching TRBD1. Unmatched junction bases numbered 8, after V lost 1 base and J lost 7 bases. CDR1 is PRHDT and CDR2 is FYEKMQ in the germline V gene (reference sequence). The CDR3 has 17 residues.

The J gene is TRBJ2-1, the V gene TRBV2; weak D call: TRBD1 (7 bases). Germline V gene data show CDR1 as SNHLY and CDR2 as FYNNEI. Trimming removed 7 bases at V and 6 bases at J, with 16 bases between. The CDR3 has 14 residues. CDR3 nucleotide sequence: TGTGCCAGCAATAACAACAGGGGAGGCAATGAGCAGTTCTTC. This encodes CASNNNRGGNEQFF.

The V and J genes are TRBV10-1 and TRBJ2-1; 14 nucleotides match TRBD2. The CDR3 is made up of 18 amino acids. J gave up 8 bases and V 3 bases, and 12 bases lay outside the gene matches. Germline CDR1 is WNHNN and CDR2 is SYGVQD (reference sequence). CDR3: CASSDRLAGGLFADEQFF. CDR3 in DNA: TGCGCCAGCAGTGATAGACTAGCGGGGGGGCTTTTCGCCGATGAGCAGTTCTTC.

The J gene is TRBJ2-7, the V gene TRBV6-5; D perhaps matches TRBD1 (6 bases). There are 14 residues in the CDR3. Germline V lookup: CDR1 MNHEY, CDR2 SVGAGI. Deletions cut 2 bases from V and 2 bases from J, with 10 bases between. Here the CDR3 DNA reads TGTGCCAGCAGTTACGCACGGGACACCTACGAGCAGTACTTC. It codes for CASSYARDTYEQYF.

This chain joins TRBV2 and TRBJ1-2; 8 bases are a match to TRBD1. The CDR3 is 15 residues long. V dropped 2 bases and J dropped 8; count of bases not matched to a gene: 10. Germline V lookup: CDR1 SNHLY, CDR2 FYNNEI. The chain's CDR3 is CASSENGQGAYGYTF. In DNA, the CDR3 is TGTGCCAGCAGTGAAAATGGGCAGGGGGCATACGGCTACACCTTC.

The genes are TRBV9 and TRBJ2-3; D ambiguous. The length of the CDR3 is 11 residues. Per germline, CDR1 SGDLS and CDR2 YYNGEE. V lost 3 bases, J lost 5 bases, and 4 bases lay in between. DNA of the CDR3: TGTGCCAGCAGCGCAAAAGATACGCAGTATTTT. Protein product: CASSAKDTQYF.

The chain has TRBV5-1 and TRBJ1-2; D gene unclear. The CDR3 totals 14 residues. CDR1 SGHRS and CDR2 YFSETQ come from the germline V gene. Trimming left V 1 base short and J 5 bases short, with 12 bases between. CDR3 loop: CASSLQPTRYGYTF. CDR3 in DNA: TGCGCCAGCAGCTTGCAACCGACAAGATATGGCTACACCTTC.

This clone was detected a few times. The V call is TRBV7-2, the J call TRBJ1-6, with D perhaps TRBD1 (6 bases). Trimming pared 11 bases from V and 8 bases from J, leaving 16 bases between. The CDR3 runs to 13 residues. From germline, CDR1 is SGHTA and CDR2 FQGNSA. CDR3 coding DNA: TGTGCCTCCAATCAGGGGAGTCATTCACCCCTCCACTTT. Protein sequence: CASNQGSHSPLHF.

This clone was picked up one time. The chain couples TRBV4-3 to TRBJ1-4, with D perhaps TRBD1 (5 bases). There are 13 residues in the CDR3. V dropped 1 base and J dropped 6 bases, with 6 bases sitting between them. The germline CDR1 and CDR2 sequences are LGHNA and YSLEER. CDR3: CASSQVGDEKLFF. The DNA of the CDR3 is TGCGCCAGCAGCCAAGTAGGGGATGAAAAACTGTTTTTT.

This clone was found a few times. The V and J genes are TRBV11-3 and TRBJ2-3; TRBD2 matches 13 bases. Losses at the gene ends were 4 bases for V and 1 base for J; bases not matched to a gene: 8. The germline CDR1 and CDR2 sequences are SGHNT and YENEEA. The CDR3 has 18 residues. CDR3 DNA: TGTGCCAGCAGCTCGACTAGCGGGGGGCCCCACGGCACAGATACGCAGTATTTT. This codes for CASSSTSGGPHGTDTQYF.

CDR3 amino acids: CASSGGQGIYEQYF. The DNA for the CDR3 is TGTGCCAGCAGCGGGGGACAGGGGATCTACGAGCAGTACTTC. The chain carries TRBV9 and TRBJ2-7; TRBD1 matches 10 bases. The V and J ends lost 3 bases and 3 bases, in that order; junction bases with no gene match: 3. There are 14 residues in the CDR3. Germline V gives CDR1 SGDLS, CDR2 YYNGEE. The complete variable domain, with remaining parts taken from reference TRBV9 and TRBJ2-7, reads DSGVTQTPKHLITATGQRVTLRCSPRSGDLSVYWYQQSLDQGLQFLIQYYNGEERAKGNILERFSAQQFPDLHSELNLSSLELGDSALYFCASSGGQGIYEQYFGPGTRLTVT.

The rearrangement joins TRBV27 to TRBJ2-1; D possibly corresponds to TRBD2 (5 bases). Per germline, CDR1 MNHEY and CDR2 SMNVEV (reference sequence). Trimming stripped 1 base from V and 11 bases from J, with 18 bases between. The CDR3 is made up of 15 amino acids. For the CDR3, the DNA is TGTGCCAGCAGTTTATATCCCCCGACCAGCGGTCAGCAGTTCTTC. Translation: CASSLYPPTSGQQFF.

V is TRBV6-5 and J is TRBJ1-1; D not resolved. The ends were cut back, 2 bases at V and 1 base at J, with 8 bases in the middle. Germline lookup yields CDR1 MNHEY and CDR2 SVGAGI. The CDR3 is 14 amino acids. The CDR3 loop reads CASSYGLTNTEAFF. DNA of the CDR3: TGTGCCAGCAGTTACGGACTGACGAACACTGAAGCTTTCTTT.

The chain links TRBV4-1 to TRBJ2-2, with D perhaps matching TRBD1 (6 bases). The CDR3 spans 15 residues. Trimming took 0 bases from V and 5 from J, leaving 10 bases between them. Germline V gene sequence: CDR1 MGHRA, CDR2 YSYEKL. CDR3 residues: CASSQEAGETGELFF. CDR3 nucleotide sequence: TGCGCCAGCAGCCAAGAGGCAGGGGAGACCGGGGAGCTGTTTTTT.

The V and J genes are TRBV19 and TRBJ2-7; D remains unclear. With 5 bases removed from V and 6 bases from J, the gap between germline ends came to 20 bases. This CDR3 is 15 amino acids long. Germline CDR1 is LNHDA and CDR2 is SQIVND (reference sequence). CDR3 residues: CASSWAGLPKAEQYF. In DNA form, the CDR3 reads TGTGCCAGTAGTTGGGCAGGTCTCCCCAAGGCCGAGCAGTACTTC.

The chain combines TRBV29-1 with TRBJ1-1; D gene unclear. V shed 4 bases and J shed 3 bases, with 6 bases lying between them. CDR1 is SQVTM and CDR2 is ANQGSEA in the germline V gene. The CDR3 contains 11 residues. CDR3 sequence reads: CSVAVYTEAFF. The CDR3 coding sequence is TGCAGCGTTGCAGTCTACACTGAAGCTTTCTTT. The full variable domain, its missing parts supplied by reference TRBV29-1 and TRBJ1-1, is SAVISQKPSRDICQRGTSLTIQCQVDSQVTMMFWYRQQPGQSLTLIATANQGSEATYESGFVIDKFPISRPNLTFSTLTVSNMSPEDSSIYLCSVAVYTEAFFGQGTRLTVV.

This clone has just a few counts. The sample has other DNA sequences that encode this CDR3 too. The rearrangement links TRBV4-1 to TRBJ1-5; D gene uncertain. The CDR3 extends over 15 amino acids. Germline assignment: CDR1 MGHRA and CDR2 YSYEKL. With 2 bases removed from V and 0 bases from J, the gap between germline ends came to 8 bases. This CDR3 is CASSQTEYSNQPQHF. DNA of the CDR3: TGCGCCAGCAGCCAAACAGAATATAGCAATCAGCCCCAGCATTTT.

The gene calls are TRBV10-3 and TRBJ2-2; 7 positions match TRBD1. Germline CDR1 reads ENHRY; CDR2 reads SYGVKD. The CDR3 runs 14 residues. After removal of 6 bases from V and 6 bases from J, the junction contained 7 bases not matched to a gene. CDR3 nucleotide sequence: TGTGCCATCAGCTCGACAGGGATGGCCGGGGAGCTGTTTTTT. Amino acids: CAISSTGMAGELFF.

The CDR3 reads CASSRLGARQETQYF. The CDR3, as DNA: TGTGCCAGCAGCCGTTTGGGGGCGCGGCAAGAGACCCAGTACTTC. The chain recombines TRBV13 with TRBJ2-5, with a weak D call TRBD1 (6 bases). The CDR3 loop spans 15 amino acids. The V end lost 5 bases, the J end lost 2 bases, and 15 bases lay between the germline ends. The germline V gene has CDR1 PRHDT and CDR2 FYEKMQ (reference sequence).

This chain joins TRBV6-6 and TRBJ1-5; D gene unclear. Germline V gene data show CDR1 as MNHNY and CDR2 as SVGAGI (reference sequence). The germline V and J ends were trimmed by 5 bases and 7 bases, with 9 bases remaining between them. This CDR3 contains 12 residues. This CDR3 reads CASSPLRQPQHF. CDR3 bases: TGTGCCAGCAGTCCCCTGAGGCAGCCCCAGCATTTT.

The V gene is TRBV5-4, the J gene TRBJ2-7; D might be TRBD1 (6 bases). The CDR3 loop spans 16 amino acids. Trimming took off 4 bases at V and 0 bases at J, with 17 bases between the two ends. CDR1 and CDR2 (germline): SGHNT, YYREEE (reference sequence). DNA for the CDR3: TGTGCCAGCAGCCTATCAACAGGGAGAGGCTCCTACGAGCAGTACTTC. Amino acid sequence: CASSLSTGRGSYEQYF.

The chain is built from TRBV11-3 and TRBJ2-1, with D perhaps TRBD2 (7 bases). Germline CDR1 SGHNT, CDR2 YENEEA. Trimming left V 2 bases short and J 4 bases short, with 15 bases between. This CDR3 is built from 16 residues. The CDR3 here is CASSLTGGGGYNEQFF. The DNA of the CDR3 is TGTGCCAGCAGCTTAACCGGGGGCGGGGGTTACAATGAGCAGTTCTTC.